The text below deals with one T cell receptor beta chain. Antigen specificity is unknown. The data were obtained in a study of cytomegalovirus exposure and HLA in healthy donors. V lost 4 bases, J lost 3 bases, and 13 bases lay in between. This CDR3 is 14 amino acids long. Germline V CDR1 and CDR2: SEHNR, FQNEAQ (reference sequence). Primers: 60 Vbeta forward and 13 Jbeta reverse. Sequencing was performed with immunoSEQ multiplex PCR; in TCRdb, only in-frame clones are kept and a portion is missing. Of around 150,000 clones in the sample, 82% were seen once. Findings of the study overall: Associated with cytomegalovirus, according to the listing, were 150 to 200 TCR beta chains.

This sequence joins TRBV7-9 and TRBJ2-7; possibly TRBD2 for D (6 bases). Sequencing used PBMCs. The source is a man aged 45-60 years in good health and CMV-seropositive. CDR3 DNA: TGTGCCAGCAGCTCCCAGGAGGGTTTCTACGAGCAGTACTTC. This codes for CASSSQEGFYEQYF.